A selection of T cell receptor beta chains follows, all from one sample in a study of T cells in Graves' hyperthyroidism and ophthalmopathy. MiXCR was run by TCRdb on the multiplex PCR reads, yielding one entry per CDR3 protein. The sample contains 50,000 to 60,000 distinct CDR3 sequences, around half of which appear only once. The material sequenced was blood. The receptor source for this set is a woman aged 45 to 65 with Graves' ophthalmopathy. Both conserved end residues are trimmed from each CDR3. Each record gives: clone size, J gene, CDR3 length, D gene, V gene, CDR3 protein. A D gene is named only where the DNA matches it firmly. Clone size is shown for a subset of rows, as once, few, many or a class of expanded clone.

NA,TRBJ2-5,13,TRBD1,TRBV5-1,ASSVTGGTSETQY
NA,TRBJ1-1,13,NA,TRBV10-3,AISPRGDATNEAF
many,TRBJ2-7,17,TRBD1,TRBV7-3,ASSLVADLRDRAHYEQY
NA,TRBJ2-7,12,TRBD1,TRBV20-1,SARAGQGAYEQY
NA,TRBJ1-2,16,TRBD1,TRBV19,ASRVTGTGGFRNYGYT
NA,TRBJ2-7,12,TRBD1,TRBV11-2,ASSLEYRGREQY
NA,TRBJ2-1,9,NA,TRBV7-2,ASSLIIKQF
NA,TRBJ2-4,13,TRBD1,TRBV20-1,SAKQGVLAKNIQY
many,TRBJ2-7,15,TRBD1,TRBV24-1,ATSDFGAGTGVHEQY
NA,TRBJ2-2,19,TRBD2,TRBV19,ASSTLAPGLVAPQSTGELF
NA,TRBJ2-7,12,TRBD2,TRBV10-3,AIRGTSGGEEQY
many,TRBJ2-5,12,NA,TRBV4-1,ASSQVRAEETQY
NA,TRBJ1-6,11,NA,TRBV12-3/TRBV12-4,ASSRPGWSPLH
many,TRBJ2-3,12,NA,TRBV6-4,ASSDEGSTDTQY
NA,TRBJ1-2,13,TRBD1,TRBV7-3,ASTSQGTGSYGYT
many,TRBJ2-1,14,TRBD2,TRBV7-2,ASSTATSGGDNEQF
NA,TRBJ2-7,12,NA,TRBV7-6,ASSAGPSSYEQY
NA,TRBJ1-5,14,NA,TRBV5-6,ASSLALDGFRETQH
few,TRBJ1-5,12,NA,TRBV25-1,ASSEMRGQETQH
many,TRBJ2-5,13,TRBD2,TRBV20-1,SARGLRGAPETQY
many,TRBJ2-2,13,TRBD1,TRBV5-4,ASSSGQVVTGELF
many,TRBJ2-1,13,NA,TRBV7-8,ASSPSGSSYNEQF
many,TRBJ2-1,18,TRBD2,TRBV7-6,ASSLAPGLAGGYSSNEQF
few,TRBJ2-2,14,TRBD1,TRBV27,ASSLHGTGDTGELF
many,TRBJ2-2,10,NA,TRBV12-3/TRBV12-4,ASSLGGGELF
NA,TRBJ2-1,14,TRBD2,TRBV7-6,ASSNQDSGDYNEQF
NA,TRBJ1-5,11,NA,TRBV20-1,SARRTGSSYEH
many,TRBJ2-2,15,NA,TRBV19,ASSAPGWGTNTGELF
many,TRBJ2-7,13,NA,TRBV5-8,ASSFPGISSYEQY
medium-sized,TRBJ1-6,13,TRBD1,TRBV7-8,ASSARGDSGSPLH
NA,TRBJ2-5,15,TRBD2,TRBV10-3,AISDPGTSGSGETQY
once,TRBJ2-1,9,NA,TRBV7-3,ASSQVNEQF
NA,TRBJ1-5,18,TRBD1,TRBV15,ATSREGGWTGPNNNQPQH
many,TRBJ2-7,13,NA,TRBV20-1,SAKSAGSAEIGQY
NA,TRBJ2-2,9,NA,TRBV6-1,ASSVAGELF